This T cell receptor beta chain was sequenced for a study of cytomegalovirus exposure and HLA in healthy donors. On the study more broadly: Researchers found that under 90% of around 400 genotyped donors fell within the Caucasian-associated ancestry cluster. Findings and limits, study-wide: Being productive about 87% or about 30% of the time was typical of most TCR beta V segments in an earlier analysis. Using a false discovery rate of 0.05, a later analysis showed that some 16,000 TCR beta sequences were associated with HLA alleles.

Germline CDR1 SGDLS, CDR2 YYNGEE. V lost 0 bases, J lost 2 bases, and 8 bases lay in between. The CDR3 runs to 14 residues. Both 60 Vbeta primers and 13 Jbeta primers went into the PCR. Sequencing used immunoSEQ multiplex PCR; TCRdb keeps in-frame clones, though not all of them. The table shows about 140,000 clones, with roughly 77% occurring only once. On this clone: Antigen: not known.

Sequenced material: PBMCs. The chain has TRBV9 and TRBJ1-1; no definite D call. This clonotype was obtained from a man aged 18 to 35 in good health and CMV-seropositive. The CDR3 DNA sequence: TGTGCCAGCAGCGTAGGAGAGGGTAACACTGAAGCTTTCTTT. Residues: CASSVGEGNTEAFF.